Described below is a single T cell receptor (beta chain) sequence and its context. Its matching antigen is unknown. The CDR3 length is 14 residues. CDR1 is SGHRS, CDR2 YFSETQ, per germline. J lost 5 bases, V lost 4 bases, and 6 bases had no gene match. Primers for the PCR totalled 60 Vbeta and 13 Jbeta. Some clones are missing from TCRdb's copy, which holds only in-frame ones; the method was immunoSEQ multiplex PCR. The data show around 140,000 clones, around 65% seen once. This sample was taken from a study of cytomegalovirus exposure and HLA in healthy donors. Study background: Within an early data release were about 85 million unique TCRs drawn from HLA-typed donors. Overall study results and limits: A later analysis showed HLA-associated TCR beta chains outstripping equally common others in clonal expansion. The productive fraction for most TCR beta V segments was about 90% or about 30% in an earlier analysis. Cytomegalovirus-associated status was assigned to about 150 TCR beta chains.

The chain employs TRBV5-1 and TRBJ2-5; TRBD1 agrees at 9 bases. This receptor was taken from a woman aged 60-75 years in good health and CMV-seronegative. The sequencing sample was made of PBMCs. DNA of the CDR3: TGCGCCAGCAGCCCCTACAGGGGGCCGGAGACCCAGTACTTC. Protein sequence: CASSPYRGPETQYF.